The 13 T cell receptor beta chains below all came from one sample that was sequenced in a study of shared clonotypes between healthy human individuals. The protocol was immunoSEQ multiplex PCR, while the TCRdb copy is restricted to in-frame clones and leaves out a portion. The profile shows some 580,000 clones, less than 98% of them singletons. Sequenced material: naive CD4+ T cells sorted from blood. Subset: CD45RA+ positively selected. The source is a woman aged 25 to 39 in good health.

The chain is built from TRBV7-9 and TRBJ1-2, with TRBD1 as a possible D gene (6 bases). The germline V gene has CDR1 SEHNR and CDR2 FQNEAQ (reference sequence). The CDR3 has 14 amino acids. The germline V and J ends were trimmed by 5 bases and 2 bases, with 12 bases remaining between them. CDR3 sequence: CASSPTGENYGYTF. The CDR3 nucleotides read TGTGCCAGCAGCCCGACAGGCGAAAACTATGGCTACACCTTC. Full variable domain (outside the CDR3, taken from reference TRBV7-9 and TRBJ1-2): DTGVSQNPRHKITKRGQNVTFRCDPISEHNRLYWYRQTLGQGPEFLTYFQNEAQLEKSRLLSDRFSAERPKGSFSTLEIQRTEQGDSAMYLCASSPTGENYGYTFGSGTRLTVV.

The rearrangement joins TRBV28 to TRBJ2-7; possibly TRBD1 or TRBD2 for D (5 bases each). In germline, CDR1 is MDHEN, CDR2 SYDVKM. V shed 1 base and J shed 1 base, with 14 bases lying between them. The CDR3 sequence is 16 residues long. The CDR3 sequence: CASSLSPGRTSYEQYF. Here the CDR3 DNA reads TGTGCCAGCAGTTTATCGCCGGGACGGACATCCTACGAGCAGTACTTC.

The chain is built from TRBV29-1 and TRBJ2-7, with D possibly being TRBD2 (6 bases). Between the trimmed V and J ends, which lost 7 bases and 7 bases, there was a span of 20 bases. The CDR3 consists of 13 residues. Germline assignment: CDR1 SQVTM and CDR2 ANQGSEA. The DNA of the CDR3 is TGCAGCGGGCGGGACTCACAACTTCGAGAGCAGTACTTC. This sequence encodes CSGRDSQLREQYF.

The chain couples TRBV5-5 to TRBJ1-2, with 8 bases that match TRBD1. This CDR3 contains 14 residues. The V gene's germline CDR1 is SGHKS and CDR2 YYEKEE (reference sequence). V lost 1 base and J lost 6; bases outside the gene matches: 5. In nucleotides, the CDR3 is TGTGCCAGCAGCTTGATGGACAGGGATAATGGCTACACCTTC. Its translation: CASSLMDRDNGYTF.

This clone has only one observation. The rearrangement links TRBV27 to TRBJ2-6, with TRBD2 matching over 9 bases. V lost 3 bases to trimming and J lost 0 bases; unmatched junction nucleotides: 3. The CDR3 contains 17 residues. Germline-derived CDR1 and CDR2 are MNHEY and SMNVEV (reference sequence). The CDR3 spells CASSLASGNSGANVLTF. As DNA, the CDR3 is TGTGCCAGCAGTTTGGCTAGCGGGAACTCTGGGGCCAACGTCCTGACTTTC.

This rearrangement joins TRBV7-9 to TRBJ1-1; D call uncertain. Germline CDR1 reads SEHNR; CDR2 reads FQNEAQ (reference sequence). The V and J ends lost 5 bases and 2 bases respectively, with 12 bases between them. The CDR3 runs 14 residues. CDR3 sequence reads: CASSLMGLNTEAFF. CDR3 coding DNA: TGTGCCAGCAGCCTCATGGGCCTTAACACTGAAGCTTTCTTT.

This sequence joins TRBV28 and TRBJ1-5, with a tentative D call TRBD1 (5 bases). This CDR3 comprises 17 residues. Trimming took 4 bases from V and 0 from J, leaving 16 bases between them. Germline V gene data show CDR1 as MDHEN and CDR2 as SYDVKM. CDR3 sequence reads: CASSSSGGSYSNQPQHF. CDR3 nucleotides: TGTGCCAGCAGTTCCTCCGGGGGGTCTTATAGCAATCAGCCCCAGCATTTT. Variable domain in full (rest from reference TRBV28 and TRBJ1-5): DVKVTQSSRYLVKRTGEKVFLECVQDMDHENMFWYRQDPGLGLRLIYFSYDVKMKEKGDIPEGYSVSREKKERFSLILESASTNQTSMYLCASSSSGGSYSNQPQHFGDGTRLSIL.

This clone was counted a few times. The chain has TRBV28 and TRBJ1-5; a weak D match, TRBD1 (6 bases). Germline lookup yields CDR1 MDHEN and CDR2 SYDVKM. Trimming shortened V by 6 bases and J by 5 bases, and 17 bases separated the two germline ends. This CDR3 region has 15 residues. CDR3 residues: CASSPGSEGDQPQHF. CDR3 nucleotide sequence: TGTGCCAGCAGCCCTGGGAGTGAGGGGGATCAGCCCCAGCATTTT.

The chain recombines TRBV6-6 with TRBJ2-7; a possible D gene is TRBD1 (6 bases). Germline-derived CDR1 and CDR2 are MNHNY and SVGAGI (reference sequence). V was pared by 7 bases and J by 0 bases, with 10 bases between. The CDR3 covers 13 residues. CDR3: CASKRGSSYEQYF. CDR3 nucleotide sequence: TGTGCCAGCAAAAGGGGGAGCTCCTACGAGCAGTACTTC.

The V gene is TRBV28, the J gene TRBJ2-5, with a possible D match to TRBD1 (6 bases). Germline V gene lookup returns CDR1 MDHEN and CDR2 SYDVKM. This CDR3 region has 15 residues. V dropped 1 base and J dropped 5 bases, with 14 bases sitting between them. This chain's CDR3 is CASSLSAGAVETQYF. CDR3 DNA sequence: TGTGCCAGCAGTTTATCGGCAGGGGCAGTGGAGACCCAGTACTTC.

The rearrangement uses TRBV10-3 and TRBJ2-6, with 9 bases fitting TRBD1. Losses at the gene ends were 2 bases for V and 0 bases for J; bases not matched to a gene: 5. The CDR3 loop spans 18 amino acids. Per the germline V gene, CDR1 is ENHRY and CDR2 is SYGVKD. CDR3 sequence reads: CAISEAGQGLSGANVLTF. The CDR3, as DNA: TGTGCCATCAGTGAGGCGGGACAGGGACTCTCTGGGGCCAACGTCCTGACTTTC.

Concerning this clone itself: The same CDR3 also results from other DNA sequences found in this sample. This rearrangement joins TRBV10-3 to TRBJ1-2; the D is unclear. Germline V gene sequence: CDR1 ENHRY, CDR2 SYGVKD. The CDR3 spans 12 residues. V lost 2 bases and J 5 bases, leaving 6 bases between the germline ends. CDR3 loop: CAISETDYGYTF. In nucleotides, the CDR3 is TGTGCCATCAGTGAGACAGATTATGGCTACACCTTC.

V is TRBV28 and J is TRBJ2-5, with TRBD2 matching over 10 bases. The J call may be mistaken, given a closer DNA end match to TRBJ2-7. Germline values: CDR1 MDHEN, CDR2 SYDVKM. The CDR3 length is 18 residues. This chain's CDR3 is CASSFRLVASGSSYEQYF. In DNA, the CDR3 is TGTGCCAGCAGTTTCCGTCTCGTGGCTAGCGGGAGCTCTTACGAGCAGTACTTC.